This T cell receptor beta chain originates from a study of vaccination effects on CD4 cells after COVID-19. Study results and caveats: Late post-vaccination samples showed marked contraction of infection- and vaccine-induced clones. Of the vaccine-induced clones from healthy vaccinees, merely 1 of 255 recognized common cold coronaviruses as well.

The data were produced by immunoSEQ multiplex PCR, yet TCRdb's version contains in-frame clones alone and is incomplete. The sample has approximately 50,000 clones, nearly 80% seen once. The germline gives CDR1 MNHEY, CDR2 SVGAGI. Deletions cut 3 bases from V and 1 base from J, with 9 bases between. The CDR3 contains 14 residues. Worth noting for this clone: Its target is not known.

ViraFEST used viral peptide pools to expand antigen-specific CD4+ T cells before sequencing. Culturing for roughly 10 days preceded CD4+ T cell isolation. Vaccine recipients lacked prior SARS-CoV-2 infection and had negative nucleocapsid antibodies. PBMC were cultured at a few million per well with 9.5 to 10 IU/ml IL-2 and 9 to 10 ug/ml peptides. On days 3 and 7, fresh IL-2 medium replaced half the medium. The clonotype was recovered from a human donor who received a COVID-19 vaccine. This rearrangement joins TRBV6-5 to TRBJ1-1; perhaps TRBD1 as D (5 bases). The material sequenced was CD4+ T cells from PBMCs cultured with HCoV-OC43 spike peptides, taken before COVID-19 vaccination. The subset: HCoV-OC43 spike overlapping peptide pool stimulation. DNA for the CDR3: TGTGCCAGCAGTTATGGGACGGGGAACACTGAAGCTTTCTTT. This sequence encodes CASSYGTGNTEAFF.